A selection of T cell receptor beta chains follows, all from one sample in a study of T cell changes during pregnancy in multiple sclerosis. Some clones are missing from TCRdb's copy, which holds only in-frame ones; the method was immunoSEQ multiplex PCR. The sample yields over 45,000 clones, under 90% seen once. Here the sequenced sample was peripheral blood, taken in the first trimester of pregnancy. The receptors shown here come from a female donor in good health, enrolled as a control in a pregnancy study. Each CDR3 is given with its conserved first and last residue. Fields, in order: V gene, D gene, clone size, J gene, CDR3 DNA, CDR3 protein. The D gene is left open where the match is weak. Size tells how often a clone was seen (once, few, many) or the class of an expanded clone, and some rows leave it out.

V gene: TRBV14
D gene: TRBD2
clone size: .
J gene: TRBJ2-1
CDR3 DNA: TGTGCCAGCAGTCCTAGACTAGCGGGGAGTCCAAATTACAATGAGCAGTTCTTC
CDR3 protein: CASSPRLAGSPNYNEQFF

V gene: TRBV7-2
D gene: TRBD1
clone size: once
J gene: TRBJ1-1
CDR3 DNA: TGTGCCAGCAGCTTAGATCAGGACAGGGGAGCTTTCTTT
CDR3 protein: CASSLDQDRGAFF

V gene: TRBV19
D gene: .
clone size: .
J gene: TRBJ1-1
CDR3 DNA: TGTGCCAGTAGTATCGCACCGGGCACTGAAGCTTTCTTT
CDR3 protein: CASSIAPGTEAFF

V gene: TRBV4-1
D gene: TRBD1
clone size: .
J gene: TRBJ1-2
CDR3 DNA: TGCGCCAGCAGCCAAGGGGACAGCTATGGCTACACCTTC
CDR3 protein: CASSQGDSYGYTF

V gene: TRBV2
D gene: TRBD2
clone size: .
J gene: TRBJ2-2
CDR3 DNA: TGTGCCAGCAGTGAAAGGACTAGCGGGAGAGGGTCCGGGGAGCTGTTTTTT
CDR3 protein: CASSERTSGRGSGELFF

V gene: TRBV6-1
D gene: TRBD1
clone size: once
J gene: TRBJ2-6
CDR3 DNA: TGTGCCAGCAGTGAAAGGGGACAGGGGGCCCCCTCTGGGGCCAACGTCCTGACTTTC
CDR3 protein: CASSERGQGAPSGANVLTF

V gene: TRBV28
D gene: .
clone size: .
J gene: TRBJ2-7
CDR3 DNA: TGTGCCAGCAGTCCCCTGACTGGCTACTACGAGCAGTACTTC
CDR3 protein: CASSPLTGYYEQYF

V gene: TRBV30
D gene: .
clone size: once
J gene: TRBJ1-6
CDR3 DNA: TGTGCCTGGAGTGTATTTATGACAGCATCGAGCTCCTATAATTCACCCCTCCACTTT
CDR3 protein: CAWSVFMTASSSYNSPLHF

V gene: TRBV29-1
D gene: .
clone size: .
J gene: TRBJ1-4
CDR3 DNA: TGCAGCGCCGCTTTGGGGGGAGAGAATGAAAAACTGTTTTTT
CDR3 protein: CSAALGGENEKLFF

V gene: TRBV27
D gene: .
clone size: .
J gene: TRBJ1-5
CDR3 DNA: TGTGCCACCGCGGGGAACGGGGTCAATCAGCCCCAGCATTTT
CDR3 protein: CATAGNGVNQPQHF

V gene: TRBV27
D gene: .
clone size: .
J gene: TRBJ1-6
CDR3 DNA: TGTGCCAGCAGTTTATCGGGACAATATAATTCACCCCTCCACTTT
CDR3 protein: CASSLSGQYNSPLHF

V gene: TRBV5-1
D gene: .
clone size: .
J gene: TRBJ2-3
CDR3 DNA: TGCGCCAGCAGCTTGGCTATGCGGGTGGGTGATACGCAGTATTTT
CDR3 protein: CASSLAMRVGDTQYF

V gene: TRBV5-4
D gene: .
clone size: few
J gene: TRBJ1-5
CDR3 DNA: TGTGCCAGCAGCCCCGACGGGAATCAGCCCCAGCATTTT
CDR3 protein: CASSPDGNQPQHF

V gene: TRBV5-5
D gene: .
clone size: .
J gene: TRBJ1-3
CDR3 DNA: TGTGCCAGCAGCTTGGGTCAGGCTGAAAACACCATATATTTT
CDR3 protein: CASSLGQAENTIYF

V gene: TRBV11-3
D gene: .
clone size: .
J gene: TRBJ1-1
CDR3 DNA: TGTGCCAGCAGCCAAGGGGACCCCCGGGAGACTGAAGCTTTCTTT
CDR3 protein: CASSQGDPRETEAFF

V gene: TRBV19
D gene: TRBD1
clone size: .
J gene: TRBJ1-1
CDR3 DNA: TGTGCCAGTACCCTGACAGGGGGGACTGAAGCTTTCTTT
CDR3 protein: CASTLTGGTEAFF

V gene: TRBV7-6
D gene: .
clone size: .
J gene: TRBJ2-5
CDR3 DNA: TGTGCCAGCAGCTTAGTTCTCCAAGAGACCCAGTACTTC
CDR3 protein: CASSLVLQETQYF

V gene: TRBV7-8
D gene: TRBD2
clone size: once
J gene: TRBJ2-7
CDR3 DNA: TGTGCCAGCAGGAAGGGGACTAGCGGGCAGAGCTCCTACGAGCAGTACTTC
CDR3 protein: CASRKGTSGQSSYEQYF

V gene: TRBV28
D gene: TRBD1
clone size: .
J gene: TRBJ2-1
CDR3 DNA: TGTGCCAGCAGTTTGACAGGGGAGGTCAATGAGCAGTTCTTC
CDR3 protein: CASSLTGEVNEQFF

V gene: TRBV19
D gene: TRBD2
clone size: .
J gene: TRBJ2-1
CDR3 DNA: TGTGCCAGTGTATCTGGACTAGCGGGAGGGTTAAATGAGCAGTTCTTC
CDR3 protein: CASVSGLAGGLNEQFF

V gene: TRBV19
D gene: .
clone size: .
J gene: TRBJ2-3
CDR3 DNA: TGTGCCAGTAAGCCCACGACACCTAGCACAGATACGCAGTATTTT
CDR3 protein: CASKPTTPSTDTQYF

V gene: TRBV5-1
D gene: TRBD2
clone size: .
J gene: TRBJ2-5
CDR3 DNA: TGCGCCAGCAGCCCCGGGACTAGCGGGGCGCAAGAGACCCAGTACTTC
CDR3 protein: CASSPGTSGAQETQYF

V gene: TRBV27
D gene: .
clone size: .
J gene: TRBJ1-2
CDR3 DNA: TGTGCCAGCAGTTCAAATACCCGGGGGGGCTACACCTTC
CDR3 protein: CASSSNTRGGYTF

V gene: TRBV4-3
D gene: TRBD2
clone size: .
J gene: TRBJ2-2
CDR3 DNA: TGCGCCAGCAGCCAAGAGGTCTGGGGCGGGAGTATGGCTACCGGGGAGCTGTTTTTT
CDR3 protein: CASSQEVWGGSMATGELFF

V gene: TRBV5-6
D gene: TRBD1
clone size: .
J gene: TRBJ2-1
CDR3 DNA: TGTGCCAGCAGCAGGGGGACAGGGAACAATGAGCAGTTCTTC
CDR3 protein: CASSRGTGNNEQFF

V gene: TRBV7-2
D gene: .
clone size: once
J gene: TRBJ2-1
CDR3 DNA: TGTGCCAGCTACTACAATGAGCAGTTCTTC
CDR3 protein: CASYYNEQFF

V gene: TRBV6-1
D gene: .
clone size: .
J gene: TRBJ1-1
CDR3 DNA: TGTGCCAGCAGTGTTGAGGTCTTTATGACGGCTTTCTTT
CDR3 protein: CASSVEVFMTAFF

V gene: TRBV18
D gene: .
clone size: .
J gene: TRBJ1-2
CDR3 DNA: TGTGCCAGCTCACCAGAACAGGGACCACCCGCTGACTATGGCTACACCTTC
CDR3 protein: CASSPEQGPPADYGYTF

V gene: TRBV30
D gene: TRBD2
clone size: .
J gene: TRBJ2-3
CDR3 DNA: TGTGCCTGGAGTGACCCTCTAGCGGGGGGTCCTGAGAGCACAGATACGCAGTATTTT
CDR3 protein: CAWSDPLAGGPESTDTQYF

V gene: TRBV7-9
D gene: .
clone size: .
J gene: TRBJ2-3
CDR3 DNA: TGTGCCAGCAGCTTAATGCAGAGGGCCACAGATACGCAGTATTTT
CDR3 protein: CASSLMQRATDTQYF

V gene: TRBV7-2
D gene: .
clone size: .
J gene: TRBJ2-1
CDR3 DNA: TGTGCCAGCAGCCCACTAGACCGTTACAATGAGCAGTTCTTC
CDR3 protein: CASSPLDRYNEQFF